A selection of T cell receptor beta chains follows, all from one sample in a study of T cells after yellow fever vaccination. From the 5' RACE reads, TCRdb called clonotypes with MiXCR, one entry per CDR3 protein. The repertoire holds over 150,000 distinct CDR3 sequences, with roughly 6.2% as singletons. The sample in question was CD4+ T cells sorted from PBMCs, obtained on the day of the first yellow fever vaccination. The receptors were gathered from a man between 18 and 35 years old who received the YFV17D yellow fever vaccine. The CDR3 runs from the conserved cysteine through the conserved F or W. A D gene is named only where the DNA matches it firmly. Clone size is stated in some rows and not others, as once, few, many or a class when expanded.

clone_size: many; j_call: TRBJ2-1; d_call: TRBD2; cdr3_length: 15; v_call: TRBV7-9; cdr3_nt: TGTGCCAGCAGCTTACAGCGGGGGGGCCTTCATGAGCAGTTCTTC; cdr3_aa: CASSLQRGGLHEQFF
clone_size: many; j_call: TRBJ2-1; d_call: NA; cdr3_length: 11; v_call: TRBV20-1; cdr3_nt: TGCAGTGCTAGAGAGGGCCGGTCGCAGTTCTTC; cdr3_aa: CSAREGRSQFF
clone_size: many; j_call: TRBJ2-1; d_call: TRBD1; cdr3_length: 13; v_call: TRBV7-2; cdr3_nt: TGTGCCAGCAGCTTCAGACAGGGGAATGAGCAGTTCTTC; cdr3_aa: CASSFRQGNEQFF
clone_size: NA; j_call: TRBJ1-1; d_call: NA; cdr3_length: 12; v_call: TRBV7-2; cdr3_nt: TGTGCCAGCAGCCCCCTGAACAGGGAAGCTTTCTTT; cdr3_aa: CASSPLNREAFF
clone_size: NA; j_call: TRBJ1-3; d_call: TRBD1; cdr3_length: 16; v_call: TRBV28; cdr3_nt: TGTGCCAGCATCAGGCAGGGGGCCTTTTCTGGAAACACCATATATTTT; cdr3_aa: CASIRQGAFSGNTIYF
clone_size: NA; j_call: TRBJ2-5; d_call: NA; cdr3_length: 16; v_call: TRBV6-2/TRBV6-3; cdr3_nt: TGTGCCAGCAGTCATCGTTTAGCGGAAGGATGGGAGACCCAGTACTTC; cdr3_aa: CASSHRLAEGWETQYF
clone_size: few; j_call: TRBJ1-2; d_call: NA; cdr3_length: 16; v_call: TRBV27; cdr3_nt: TGTGCCAGCAGTTTATTACGGGGTACTGGTAATAGAGGCTACACCTTC; cdr3_aa: CASSLLRGTGNRGYTF
clone_size: NA; j_call: TRBJ2-1; d_call: TRBD1; cdr3_length: 17; v_call: TRBV7-9; cdr3_nt: TGTGCCAGCAGCCGTCGGACAGGGGTACCCGACGACAATGAGCAGTTCTTC; cdr3_aa: CASSRRTGVPDDNEQFF
clone_size: many; j_call: TRBJ1-1; d_call: NA; cdr3_length: 14; v_call: TRBV5-1; cdr3_nt: TGCGCCAGCAGCTTTCAATGGGAAGGCACTGAAGCTTTCTTT; cdr3_aa: CASSFQWEGTEAFF
clone_size: NA; j_call: TRBJ2-2; d_call: NA; cdr3_length: 15; v_call: TRBV24-1; cdr3_nt: TGTGCCACCAGTGAAACGACTCCTGTGATCGGGGAGCTGTTTTTT; cdr3_aa: CATSETTPVIGELFF
clone_size: few; j_call: TRBJ1-6; d_call: NA; cdr3_length: 17; v_call: TRBV7-2; cdr3_nt: TGTGCCAGCAGCTTGGTTCGTACGGGCAACTATAATTCACCCCTCCACTTT; cdr3_aa: CASSLVRTGNYNSPLHF
clone_size: many; j_call: TRBJ1-1; d_call: NA; cdr3_length: 12; v_call: TRBV12-3/TRBV12-4; cdr3_nt: TGTGCCACCACTAGAAGGAACACTGAAGCTTTCTTT; cdr3_aa: CATTRRNTEAFF
clone_size: many; j_call: TRBJ2-2; d_call: NA; cdr3_length: 12; v_call: TRBV6-2/TRBV6-3; cdr3_nt: TGTGCCAGCAGGAAGGCCACCGGGGAGCTGTTTTTT; cdr3_aa: CASRKATGELFF
clone_size: few; j_call: TRBJ1-4; d_call: NA; cdr3_length: 14; v_call: TRBV5-1; cdr3_nt: TGCGCCAGCAGCTTTGGTGGGCGCGATGAAAAACTGTTTTTT; cdr3_aa: CASSFGGRDEKLFF
clone_size: NA; j_call: TRBJ1-5; d_call: TRBD1; cdr3_length: 15; v_call: TRBV12-3/TRBV12-4; cdr3_nt: TGTGCCACCAGCCAACAGGGGGCAGTCTATCAGCCCCAGCATTTT; cdr3_aa: CATSQQGAVYQPQHF
clone_size: NA; j_call: TRBJ2-7; d_call: TRBD2; cdr3_length: 13; v_call: TRBV10-3; cdr3_nt: TGTGCCATCTCGGGAGGCGGTTCCTACGAGCAGTACTTC; cdr3_aa: CAISGGGSYEQYF
clone_size: NA; j_call: TRBJ2-1; d_call: TRBD2; cdr3_length: 15; v_call: TRBV12-3/TRBV12-4; cdr3_nt: TGTGCCAGCAGGGAGACTAGCGGGGCGGCCAATGAGCAGTTCTTC; cdr3_aa: CASRETSGAANEQFF
clone_size: many; j_call: TRBJ2-2; d_call: NA; cdr3_length: 12; v_call: TRBV20-1; cdr3_nt: TGCAGTGCTATTCCGATGTCCGGGGAGCTGTTTTTT; cdr3_aa: CSAIPMSGELFF
clone_size: NA; j_call: TRBJ2-1; d_call: NA; cdr3_length: 13; v_call: TRBV28; cdr3_nt: TGTGCCAGCAGGGCACAGGGTTCGCATGAGCAGTTCTTC; cdr3_aa: CASRAQGSHEQFF
clone_size: NA; j_call: TRBJ2-2; d_call: NA; cdr3_length: 14; v_call: TRBV5-5; cdr3_nt: TGTGCCAGCAGCTTGGACAGGCGCACCGGGGAGCTGTTTTTT; cdr3_aa: CASSLDRRTGELFF
clone_size: few; j_call: TRBJ2-2; d_call: NA; cdr3_length: 15; v_call: TRBV12-3/TRBV12-4; cdr3_nt: TGTGCCAGCAGTGATTGGCGGGGGAACACCGGGGAGCTGTTTTTT; cdr3_aa: CASSDWRGNTGELFF
clone_size: few; j_call: TRBJ2-7; d_call: NA; cdr3_length: 13; v_call: TRBV20-1; cdr3_nt: TGCAGTGCCGTGGACGGGAGCTCCTACGAGCAGTACTTC; cdr3_aa: CSAVDGSSYEQYF
clone_size: few; j_call: TRBJ1-6; d_call: NA; cdr3_length: 14; v_call: TRBV27; cdr3_nt: TGTGCCAGCAGTATGTCGGGAGATAATTCACCCCTCCACTTT; cdr3_aa: CASSMSGDNSPLHF
clone_size: NA; j_call: TRBJ1-2; d_call: NA; cdr3_length: 14; v_call: TRBV27; cdr3_nt: TGTGCCAGCTATCCTGCGGGGGGAGCCTATGGCTACACCTTC; cdr3_aa: CASYPAGGAYGYTF